A selection of T cell receptor beta chains follows, all from one sample in a study of blood T cell repertoires in COVID-19. Data came from immunoSEQ multiplex PCR; TCRdb stores just in-frame clones and leaves some out. The sample has approximately 190,000 clones, approximately 86% seen once. The sample comprised peripheral blood. Receptors were obtained from an older man with active or convalescent COVID-19. Each CDR3 is given with its conserved first and last residue. The D gene is left open where the match is weak. Expanded clones get a size class; other rows say once, few or many, or leave the size out.

length	J	size	D	V	CDR3	DNA
15	TRBJ2-7	once	NA	TRBV18	CASSPPGLGKYEQYF	TGTGCCAGCTCACCACCGGGACTCGGGAAGTACGAGCAGTACTTC
15	TRBJ2-5	NA	NA	TRBV14	CASSQDLPGTETQYF	TGTGCCAGCAGCCAAGACCTCCCGGGTACAGAGACCCAGTACTTC
14	TRBJ2-1	NA	TRBD1	TRBV5-1	CASSPQGTYNEQFF	TGCGCCAGCAGCCCACAGGGGACCTACAATGAGCAGTTCTTC
13	TRBJ2-5	NA	NA	TRBV18	CASSPGRQETQYF	TGTGCCAGCTCACCAGGGCGCCAAGAGACCCAGTACTTC
14	TRBJ2-1	NA	NA	TRBV6-6	CASRTGEEYNEQFF	TGTGCCAGCAGGACAGGCGAGGAGTACAATGAGCAGTTCTTC
12	TRBJ1-5	NA	NA	TRBV19	CASTSYNQPQHF	TGTGCCAGTACGAGCTACAATCAGCCCCAGCATTTT
15	TRBJ1-2	once	NA	TRBV6-5	CASSYLRLQDYGYTF	TGTGCCAGCAGTTACCTCAGGTTGCAGGACTATGGCTACACCTTC
14	TRBJ2-5	NA	TRBD1	TRBV3-1/TRBV3-2	CASRRQGSRETQYF	TGTGCCAGCAGACGACAGGGGTCAAGAGAGACCCAGTACTTC
13	TRBJ1-1	NA	TRBD1	TRBV18	CASSPDRVTEAFF	TGTGCCAGCTCACCCGACAGGGTCACTGAAGCTTTCTTT
14	TRBJ1-5	NA	NA	TRBV20-1	CSASGAGFNQPQHF	TGCAGTGCTAGTGGGGCAGGGTTCAATCAGCCCCAGCATTTT
14	TRBJ2-2	NA	NA	TRBV2	CASSDTGITGELFF	TGTGCCAGCAGCGACACAGGGATCACCGGGGAGCTGTTTTTT
16	TRBJ1-2	NA	TRBD1	TRBV27	CASRPAGTGEIYGYTF	TGTGCCAGCAGACCCGCCGGGACAGGGGAGATCTATGGCTACACCTTC
12	TRBJ2-1	NA	TRBD1	TRBV7-2	CASSSQGNEQFF	TGTGCCAGCAGCTCACAGGGGAATGAGCAGTTCTTC
13	TRBJ2-7	NA	NA	TRBV15	CATSRRAWDEQYF	TGTGCCACCAGCCGGAGGGCCTGGGACGAGCAGTACTTC
11	TRBJ2-5	NA	NA	TRBV20-1	CSARYLETQYF	TGCAGTGCTAGATATTTGGAGACCCAGTACTTC
14	TRBJ1-4	NA	NA	TRBV29-1	CSVKTGSANEKLFF	TGCAGCGTAAAAACAGGGTCGGCTAATGAAAAACTGTTTTTT
14	TRBJ2-7	NA	NA	TRBV7-8	CASSLASGGYEQYF	TGTGCCAGCAGCTTAGCGTCCGGAGGCTACGAGCAGTACTTC
13	TRBJ2-2	NA	NA	TRBV29-1	CSVEVQVNGELFF	TGCAGCGTTGAAGTACAGGTCAACGGGGAGCTGTTTTTT
14	TRBJ2-7	NA	TRBD1	TRBV30	CAWNRDRGSYEQYF	TGTGCCTGGAACCGGGACAGGGGATCCTACGAGCAGTACTTC
15	TRBJ1-6	NA	NA	TRBV27	CASSLVSGVVAPLHF	TGTGCCAGCAGTTTAGTTTCAGGGGTGGTGGCACCCCTCCACTTT
15	TRBJ2-1	NA	TRBD1	TRBV5-1	CASSLSGQDSNEQFF	TGCGCCAGCAGCTTGAGTGGACAGGATTCCAATGAGCAGTTCTTC
16	TRBJ1-2	NA	TRBD1	TRBV11-2	CASSLKLGRGLYGYTF	TGTGCCAGCAGCTTAAAACTTGGCAGGGGGCTTTATGGCTACACCTTC
15	TRBJ2-5	NA	TRBD2	TRBV2	CASTSGRAYQETQYF	TGTGCCAGCACTAGCGGGAGGGCCTACCAAGAGACCCAGTACTTC
18	TRBJ2-5	NA	TRBD2	TRBV7-2	CASSLAGRLAGGRETQYF	TGTGCCAGCAGCTTAGCGGGAAGACTAGCGGGAGGGAGAGAGACCCAGTACTTC
15	TRBJ2-7	once	TRBD2	TRBV7-2	CASSESGRAIYEQYF	TGTGCCAGCAGCGAAAGCGGGAGGGCCATCTACGAGCAGTACTTC
17	TRBJ2-3	NA	TRBD2	TRBV30	CAWSVEYPRGGRDTQYF	TGTGCCTGGAGTGTAGAGTATCCGCGGGGGGGCCGGGATACGCAGTATTTT
14	TRBJ2-7	once	NA	TRBV4-3	CASSQDDRSYEQYF	TGCGCCAGCAGCCAAGATGATCGGTCCTACGAGCAGTACTTC
14	TRBJ1-5	NA	NA	TRBV28	CASRQALGNQPQHF	TGTGCCAGCAGACAGGCTTTAGGCAATCAGCCCCAGCATTTT